Each of the 27 T cell receptor beta chains below was sequenced from the same sample in a study of cytomegalovirus exposure and HLA in healthy donors. Clones were read by immunoSEQ multiplex PCR, and TCRdb kept only the in-frame ones, dropping some. The sample contains about 180,000 clones, 80% to 90% of which appear only once. The material sequenced was PBMCs. The receptors stem from a woman in her twenties or thirties in good health and CMV-seronegative.

The chain has TRBV6-6 and TRBJ2-4, with D tentatively TRBD1 (5 bases). V lost 6 bases, J lost 7 bases, and 16 bases lay in between. CDR3 length: 14 residues. CDR1 and CDR2 (germline): MNHNY, SVGAGI (reference sequence). CDR3 coding DNA: TGTGCCAGCAGCCCCTCAGGGTTGCGGAACATTCAGTACTTC. This codes for CASSPSGLRNIQYF.

The J gene is TRBJ2-2, the V gene TRBV4-1, with D hard to call. Germline CDR1 is MGHRA and CDR2 is YSYEKL. The V end lost 0 bases, the J end lost 0 bases, and 11 bases lay between the germline ends. CDR3 length: 17 amino acids. CDR3 region: CASSQDYSGANTGELFF. The CDR3 DNA reads TGCGCCAGCAGCCAAGATTACTCAGGCGCGAACACCGGGGAGCTGTTTTTT.

The gene calls are TRBV19 and TRBJ2-7; TRBD1 is a possible D gene (7 bases). Trimming stripped 5 bases from V and 2 bases from J, with 16 bases between. From germline, CDR1 is LNHDA and CDR2 SQIVND (reference sequence). This CDR3 comprises 15 residues. CDR3 sequence: CASSLKRGTAYEQYF. CDR3 DNA: TGTGCCAGTAGTCTCAAACGGGGGACAGCCTACGAGCAGTACTTC.

This clone was observed once. The rearrangement joins TRBV5-4 to TRBJ1-1; tentatively, D is TRBD1 (5 bases). Germline V lookup: CDR1 SGHNT, CDR2 YYREEE (reference sequence). CDR3 size: 12 residues. Trimming shortened V by 0 bases and J by 11 bases, and 11 bases separated the two germline ends. CDR3 nucleotides: TGTGCCAGCAGCTTGGTTCCAGGGCAGGCTTTCTTT. Its translation is CASSLVPGQAFF.

The gene calls are TRBV6-1 and TRBJ2-1; 9 bases are a match to TRBD1. The CDR3 has 15 residues. Germline lookup yields CDR1 MNHNS and CDR2 SASEGT. Unmatched junction bases numbered 8, after V lost 6 bases and J lost 5 bases. In DNA, the CDR3 is TGTGCCAGCAGGCTAGGACAGGGGTTACACAATGAGCAGTTCTTC. Amino acid sequence: CASRLGQGLHNEQFF.

This clone has just a few counts. Other DNA sequences from this sample encode an identical CDR3 as well. The chain has TRBV14 and TRBJ1-1, with D hard to call. Germline V gene lookup returns CDR1 SGHDN and CDR2 FVKESK. The V end lost 2 bases, the J end lost 5 bases, and 9 bases lay between the germline ends. The CDR3 is 13 residues long. CDR3 sequence (DNA): TGTGCCAGCAGCCAAAGTCCCCGGACTGAAGCTTTCTTT. Translation: CASSQSPRTEAFF.

This chain links TRBV6-5 with TRBJ1-4; possibly TRBD1 for D (6 bases). The V gene's germline CDR1 is MNHEY and CDR2 SVGAGI. The CDR3 contains 13 residues. V lost 6 bases and J lost 12, with 17 bases in between. The CDR3 loop is CASSPGQGGQLFF. Here the CDR3 DNA reads TGTGCCAGCAGCCCCGGACAAGGGGGTCAACTGTTTTTT.

This clone was picked up a small number of times. The chain uses TRBV2 and TRBJ2-2, with D tentatively TRBD1 (6 bases). Germline V CDR1 and CDR2: SNHLY, FYNNEI. The V and J ends lost 8 bases and 5 bases respectively, with 15 bases between them. This CDR3 has 14 amino acids. The CDR3 DNA reads TGTGCCAGCTCAAACAGGGTTGGGACCGGGGAGCTGTTTTTT. Its protein product is CASSNRVGTGELFF.

V and J are TRBV7-2 and TRBJ1-1; D not certain. The CDR3 sequence is 17 residues long. V lost 1 base, J lost 0 bases, and 15 bases lay in between. CDR1 and CDR2 from the germline V gene are SGHTA and FQGNSA. Here the CDR3 reads CASSLGGGFTLNTEAFF. CDR3 in DNA: TGTGCCAGCAGCTTAGGGGGAGGGTTCACTTTGAACACTGAAGCTTTCTTT.

This chain links TRBV7-6 with TRBJ2-1, with no clear D. Trimming pared 2 bases from V and 5 bases from J, leaving 7 bases between. The CDR3 consists of 13 residues. Germline-derived CDR1 and CDR2 are SGHVS and FNYEAQ. The CDR3, as DNA: TGTGCCAGCAGCTTACTACAGAACAATGAGCAGTTCTTC. Amino acids: CASSLLQNNEQFF.

This chain links TRBV7-8 with TRBJ1-5; 7 bases align to TRBD1. Germline V lookup: CDR1 SGHVS, CDR2 FQNEAQ. The CDR3 consists of 16 residues. Trimming removed 5 bases from V and 0 bases from J; junction bases left unmatched: 7. CDR3 loop: CASSPETGYSNQPQHF. The CDR3 nucleotides are TGTGCCAGCAGCCCAGAGACAGGGTATAGCAATCAGCCCCAGCATTTT.

V is TRBV18 and J is TRBJ2-5; possibly TRBD2 for D (5 bases). Germline V lookup: CDR1 KGHSH, CDR2 LQKENI. Trimming cost V 4 bases and J 3 bases, with 6 bases left between them. The CDR3 sequence is 12 residues long. The DNA for the CDR3 is TGTGCCAGCTCACAGGAGGAAGAGACCCAGTACTTC. Amino acids: CASSQEEETQYF.

This chain uses TRBV18 with TRBJ2-1; possible D gene TRBD1, 5 bases. Germline CDR1 KGHSH, CDR2 LQKENI. This CDR3 is 14 amino acids long. V was shortened by 3 bases and J by 5 bases, with 11 bases between the two germline ends. The CDR3 sequence is CASSPTDTNNEQFF. DNA of the CDR3: TGTGCCAGCTCACCTACGGACACAAACAATGAGCAGTTCTTC.

This chain connects TRBV7-6 to TRBJ2-1, with 7 bases matching TRBD2. This CDR3 contains 14 residues. Germline assignment: CDR1 SGHVS and CDR2 FNYEAQ. With V trimmed by 3 bases and J by 8 bases, 7 bases remained unmatched. CDR3 bases: TGTGCCAGCAGCTTCCAGCGGGGCCCCCATGAGCAGTTCTTC. Translating it yields CASSFQRGPHEQFF.

This chain joins TRBV4-1 and TRBJ2-7; TRBD2 matches at 7 bases. Trimming cost V 2 bases and J 1 base; bases outside gene matches: 5. The CDR3 extends over 15 amino acids. In germline, CDR1 is MGHRA, CDR2 YSYEKL. The CDR3 spells CASSQSSGVSYEQYF. The CDR3 DNA follows: TGCGCCAGCAGCCAATCCAGCGGGGTTTCCTACGAGCAGTACTTC.

As DNA, the CDR3 is TGTGCCAGCAGCCGACGCAGGACAGGGCGATTGAACACTGAAGCTTTCTTT. This encodes CASSRRRTGRLNTEAFF. V usage is TRBV14 and J usage is TRBJ1-1; 8 bases align to TRBD1. The J segment lost 0 bases and the V segment lost 4 bases, leaving 10 bases of the junction unmatched. CDR1 and CDR2 from the germline V gene are SGHDN and FVKESK. The CDR3 is made up of 17 amino acids.

V is TRBV18 and J is TRBJ1-1, with a weak D call TRBD1 (5 bases). The CDR3 totals 15 residues. Germline V gives CDR1 KGHSH, CDR2 LQKENI. The germline V and J ends were trimmed by 3 bases and 1 base, with 12 bases remaining between them. CDR3 in amino acids: CASSPEKGANTEAFF. The CDR3, as DNA: TGTGCCAGCTCACCCGAGAAAGGGGCGAACACTGAAGCTTTCTTT.

The chain is built from TRBV4-1 and TRBJ2-1, with D possibly being TRBD1 (6 bases). In germline, CDR1 is MGHRA, CDR2 YSYEKL. The V end was cut by 1 base, the J end by 3 bases, with 10 bases between. This CDR3 is built from 15 residues. As DNA, the CDR3 is TGCGCCAGCAGCCAAGCCGGGACATACTACAATGAGCAGTTCTTC. This codes for CASSQAGTYYNEQFF.

The rearrangement uses TRBV7-9 and TRBJ1-3, with D possibly being TRBD1 (5 bases). V lost 3 bases, J lost 4 bases, and 13 bases lay in between. CDR3 length: 15 residues. CDR1 SEHNR and CDR2 FQNEAQ come from the germline V gene (reference sequence). For the CDR3, the DNA is TGTGCCAGCAGCTTCGACAGTGCGTACGGAAACACCATATATTTT. It specifies CASSFDSAYGNTIYF.

Comments on this clone: This CDR3 is also generated by other DNA sequences in the sample. This chain uses TRBV9 with TRBJ2-2; D not resolved. This CDR3 contains 15 residues. Germline V CDR1 and CDR2: SGDLS, YYNGEE. The germline V and J ends were trimmed by 0 bases and 3 bases, with 9 bases remaining between them. The CDR3 DNA reads as TGTGCCAGCAGCGTAGGGTCTACCTACACCGGGGAGCTGTTTTTT. Amino acids: CASSVGSTYTGELFF.

This clone was seen just once. This chain joins TRBV5-4 and TRBJ2-3; 9 bases align to TRBD1. The CDR3 is 16 amino acids. Germline V gives CDR1 SGHNT, CDR2 YYREEE (reference sequence). Unmatched junction bases numbered 10, after V lost 4 bases and J lost 4 bases. This CDR3 is CASSETGTGISDTQYF. The CDR3 DNA reads as TGTGCCAGCAGCGAGACCGGGACAGGGATTTCAGATACGCAGTATTTT.

Written as DNA, the CDR3 is TGTGCCAGCAGCGTAAGCGGGATATCATACAATGAGCAGTTCTTC. Translated: CASSVSGISYNEQFF. The genes are TRBV9 and TRBJ2-1; 7 bases match TRBD2. V trimming: 1 base; J trimming: 4 bases; junction bases outside the gene matches: 5. Germline loops: CDR1 SGDLS, CDR2 YYNGEE. The CDR3 length is 15 residues.

This clone was seen once. The chain has TRBV6-1 and TRBJ2-7, with 11 bases aligning to TRBD1. Trimming cost V 4 bases and J 4 bases; bases outside gene matches: 3. Germline CDR1 and CDR2: MNHNS and SASEGT. The CDR3 is 14 amino acids. The CDR3 region has the DNA TGTGCCAGCAGTGCCGGGACAGGGGGTTACGAGCAGTACTTC. Translated: CASSAGTGGYEQYF.

The rearrangement links TRBV27 to TRBJ2-6; 8 bases are a match to TRBD1. Germline V gene sequence: CDR1 MNHEY, CDR2 SMNVEV (reference sequence). V gave up 1 base and J gave up 0 bases; unmatched junction bases: 2. The CDR3 spans 17 residues. This chain's CDR3 is CASSLWTGFSGANVLTF. CDR3 nucleotides: TGTGCCAGCAGTTTATGGACAGGGTTCTCTGGGGCCAACGTCCTGACTTTC.

The chain carries TRBV25-1 and TRBJ2-4; tentative D call: TRBD2 (6 bases). V shed 7 bases and J shed 9 bases, with 13 bases lying between them. The germline CDR1 and CDR2 sequences are MGHDK and SYGVNS. CDR3 length: 12 residues. The CDR3 loop reads CASTGVEGIQYF. The CDR3 DNA sequence: TGTGCCAGCACGGGGGTCGAGGGCATTCAGTACTTC.

CDR3 coding DNA: TGTGCCAGCAGCTTGCGCCCAATGGACACCGGGGAGCTGTTTTTT. This gives the protein CASSLRPMDTGELFF. This chain connects TRBV7-8 to TRBJ2-2; D remains ambiguous. CDR3 length: 15 amino acids. Per germline, CDR1 SGHVS and CDR2 FQNEAQ. The ends were cut back, 3 bases at V and 3 bases at J, with 11 bases in the middle.

The J gene is TRBJ1-4, the V gene TRBV4-3, with a possible D match to TRBD1 (6 bases). This CDR3 contains 15 residues. Looked up from germline, CDR1 is LGHNA and CDR2 is YSLEER. Trimming left V 3 bases short and J 4 bases short, with 12 bases between. The CDR3 DNA is TGCGCCAGCAGCCAGGACAGAGCCTATAATGAAAAACTGTTTTTT. It encodes CASSQDRAYNEKLFF.